Presented here are 26 T cell receptor beta chains from one specimen sequenced in a study of siplizumab effects on memory and regulatory T cells. Repertoires were generated with immunoSEQ multiplex PCR, while TCRdb's copy carries only in-frame clones and drops some. The table has around 58,000 clones, 75% to 90% seen once. The specimen sequenced was memory CD4+ T cells sorted from blood. All receptors derive from a human donor in good health.

The rearrangement uses TRBV6-5 and TRBJ1-6; D perhaps matches TRBD1 (6 bases). Germline assignment: CDR1 MNHEY and CDR2 SVGAGI. The V end lost 9 bases, the J end lost 6 bases, and 18 bases lay between the germline ends. The CDR3 length is 15 residues. The CDR3: CASHSGGGGNSPLHF. CDR3 coding DNA: TGTGCCAGTCACTCCGGAGGGGGGGGTAATTCACCCCTCCACTTT.

CDR3 loop: CASSLGGQNNIQYF. CDR3 coding DNA: TGCGCCAGCAGCTTGGGGGGACAGAATAACATTCAGTACTTC. The V and J genes are TRBV5-1 and TRBJ2-4; 7 nucleotides line up with TRBD1. CDR1 and CDR2 (germline): SGHRS, YFSETQ. V shed 0 bases and J 7 bases; nucleotides not matched to a gene: 4. This CDR3 is 14 amino acids long. Full variable domain (remainder filled in from reference TRBV5-1 and TRBJ2-4): KAGVTQTPRYLIKTRGQQVTLSCSPISGHRSVSWYQQTPGQGLQFLFEYFSETQRNKGNFPGRFSGRQFSNSRSEMNVSTLELGDSALYLCASSLGGQNNIQYFGAGTRLSVL.

The chain is built from TRBV6-1 and TRBJ2-7, with TRBD2 matching 8 bases. Germline CDR1 reads MNHNS; CDR2 reads SASEGT. The CDR3 covers 14 residues. Trimming at V came to 5 bases and at J to 2 bases, leaving 5 bases not matched to a gene. CDR3 sequence reads: CASSQSGGTYEQYF. Written as DNA, the CDR3 is TGTGCCAGCAGTCAAAGCGGGGGTACCTACGAGCAGTACTTC.

This chain joins TRBV5-4 and TRBJ1-1; TRBD1 aligns across 7 bases. This CDR3 spans 15 amino acids. The ends lost 2 bases at V and 4 bases at J; junction bases unmatched: 8. CDR1 SGHNT and CDR2 YYREEE come from the germline V gene (reference sequence). The CDR3 is CASSFPGQRFTEAFF. Here the CDR3 DNA reads TGTGCCAGCAGCTTCCCGGGACAGAGGTTCACTGAAGCTTTCTTT.

V gene TRBV23-1 combines with J gene TRBJ1-2; D not certain. TRBV23-1 carries the ORF label, with uncertain function. The length of the CDR3 is 15 residues. With 0 bases removed from V and 2 bases from J, the gap between germline ends came to 10 bases. The CDR3 loop reads CASSQSVQLNYGYTF. CDR3 sequence (DNA): TGCGCCAGCAGTCAATCGGTCCAATTAAACTATGGCTACACCTTC.

This sequence joins TRBV6-5 and TRBJ2-2; D unresolved. Trimming removed 0 bases at V and 0 bases at J, with 5 bases between. The CDR3 consists of 15 residues. The germline V gene has CDR1 MNHEY and CDR2 SVGAGI. The CDR3 reads CASSYSFANTGELFF. CDR3 bases: TGTGCCAGCAGTTACTCGTTCGCGAACACCGGGGAGCTGTTTTTT.

This clone was seen a single time. CDR3: CAIRGGSNYGYTF. The CDR3 nucleotides read TGTGCCATAAGGGGGGGCTCTAACTATGGCTACACCTTC. The gene calls are TRBV27 and TRBJ1-2, with TRBD1 as a possible D gene (6 bases). Trimming took 10 bases from V and 0 from J, leaving 12 bases between them. CDR3 size: 13 residues. CDR1 and CDR2 from the germline V gene are MNHEY and SMNVEV (reference sequence).

The CDR3 coding sequence is TGTGCCAGCAGCCAAGAAAGGTTGGGTGGCTACACCTTC. Protein product: CASSQERLGGYTF. The chain employs TRBV14 and TRBJ1-2; D gene ambiguous. The CDR3 has 13 residues. Germline V gene lookup returns CDR1 SGHDN and CDR2 FVKESK. V gave up 0 bases and J gave up 7 bases, with 9 bases separating them. Full variable domain (missing parts from reference TRBV14 and TRBJ1-2): EAGVTQFPSHSVIEKGQTVTLRCDPISGHDNLYWYRRVMGKEIKFLLHFVKESKQDESGMPNNRFLAERTGGTYSTLKVQPAELEDSGVYFCASSQERLGGYTFGSGTRLTVV.

V is TRBV11-2 and J is TRBJ2-3, with 9 bases fitting TRBD1. Germline lookup yields CDR1 SGHAT and CDR2 FQNNGV. The V segment lost 5 bases and the J segment 6 bases; nucleotides outside the gene matches: 6. This CDR3 is built from 14 residues. Here the CDR3 reads CASSPGTGFDTQYF. In DNA, the CDR3 is TGTGCCAGCAGCCCCGGGACAGGGTTCGATACGCAGTATTTT.

The V call is TRBV7-2, the J call TRBJ2-7, with D tentatively TRBD2 (6 bases). V lost 1 base, J lost 5 bases, and 15 bases lay in between. CDR1 and CDR2 (germline): SGHTA, FQGNSA. The CDR3 runs 15 residues. The CDR3, as DNA: TGTGCCAGCAGCTTAGGCGGGACCCTGTCCCACGAGCAGTACTTC. This encodes CASSLGGTLSHEQYF.

The rearrangement uses TRBV5-1 and TRBJ2-7; the match to TRBD1 covers 11 bases. The CDR3 is 13 residues long. CDR1 is SGHRS and CDR2 is YFSETQ in the germline V gene. The V segment lost 4 bases and the J segment 6 bases; nucleotides outside the gene matches: 3. CDR3 residues: CASSVGQGGEQYF. DNA for the CDR3: TGCGCCAGCAGCGTGGGACAGGGGGGCGAGCAGTACTTC.

V and J are TRBV27 and TRBJ2-3; D unclear. Germline V CDR1 and CDR2: MNHEY, SMNVEV (reference sequence). The CDR3 covers 16 residues. Trimming cost V 1 base and J 0 bases, with 11 bases left between them. This chain's CDR3 is CASSLWARPSTDTQYF. The DNA of the CDR3 is TGTGCCAGCAGTTTATGGGCCAGACCTAGCACAGATACGCAGTATTTT.

J is TRBJ2-7 and V is TRBV30; D assignment may be TRBD1 or TRBD2 (5 bases each). Germline-derived CDR1 and CDR2 are GTSNPN and SVGIG (reference sequence). The CDR3 is 14 residues long. V lost 1 base and J lost 3, with 13 bases in between. For the CDR3, the DNA is TGTGCCTGGAGTGGGGGACGGACTTACTACGAGCAGTACTTC. Translated, it gives CAWSGGRTYYEQYF.

Only one count was recorded for this clone. This sequence joins TRBV19 and TRBJ1-1; weak D call: TRBD1 (6 bases). Germline-derived CDR1 and CDR2 are LNHDA and SQIVND (reference sequence). The germline V and J ends were trimmed by 7 bases and 5 bases, with 23 bases remaining between them. The CDR3 loop spans 16 amino acids. The CDR3 sequence is CASTPNNGLGGTEAFF. The CDR3 DNA follows: TGTGCCAGTACCCCAAATAATGGACTAGGGGGGACTGAAGCTTTCTTT.

CDR3 in DNA: TGTGCCACCAGCCCCCGGACCACTCAGAAGGTGTACACCTTC. Protein product: CATSPRTTQKVYTF. V gene TRBV15 combines with J gene TRBJ1-2, with D unresolved. From germline, CDR1 is LNHNV and CDR2 YYDKDF (reference sequence). Trimming removed 5 bases at V and 11 bases at J, with 21 bases between. The CDR3 spans 14 residues.

V and J are TRBV5-8 and TRBJ1-2; 7 bases are a match to TRBD1. After removal of 4 bases from V and 0 bases from J, the junction contained 6 bases not matched to a gene. CDR1 is SGHTS and CDR2 is YDEGEE in the germline V gene. This CDR3 has 15 residues. CDR3 coding DNA: TGTGCCAGCAGCCGACACAGGGGCCCTAACTATGGCTACACCTTC. Encoded protein: CASSRHRGPNYGYTF.

The gene calls are TRBV5-1 and TRBJ2-2; D remains ambiguous. V was pared by 0 bases and J by 6 bases, with 3 bases between. CDR3 length equals 12 residues. CDR1 is SGHRS and CDR2 is YFSETQ in the germline V gene. CDR3 DNA sequence: TGCGCCAGCAGCTTGGACGCCGGGGAGCTGTTTTTT. As protein: CASSLDAGELFF.

The rearrangement joins TRBV6-6 to TRBJ1-1; 9 nucleotides agree with TRBD1. V lost 6 bases and J lost 1; bases outside the gene matches: 6. The length of the CDR3 is 15 residues. From germline, CDR1 is MNHNY and CDR2 SVGAGI (reference sequence). As DNA, the CDR3 is TGTGCCAGCAGACTACAGGGGGCGGGGAACACTGAAGCTTTCTTT. Amino acids: CASRLQGAGNTEAFF.

J is TRBJ2-7 and V is TRBV6-5; D possibly corresponds to TRBD2 (7 bases). The CDR3 has 15 residues. Trimming removed 8 bases at V and 2 bases at J, with 19 bases between. CDR1 is MNHEY and CDR2 is SVGAGI in the germline V gene. The CDR3 DNA is TGTGCCAGCCAAGGGGGGGGTCTCTCCGCCTACGAGCAGTACTTC. Translated, it gives CASQGGGLSAYEQYF.

The V and J genes are TRBV13 and TRBJ2-7; unclear D gene. V lost 5 bases to trimming and J lost 2 bases, with 13 bases between them. CDR3 length equals 14 residues. Germline values: CDR1 PRHDT, CDR2 FYEKMQ (reference sequence). The CDR3 protein is CASSNTRLAYEQYF. CDR3 coding DNA: TGTGCCAGCAGCAACACACGGCTAGCCTACGAGCAGTACTTC.

V usage is TRBV4-2 and J usage is TRBJ2-7, with D unclear. Germline CDR1 and CDR2: LGHNA and YNFKEQ. V shed 1 base and J shed 5 bases, with 12 bases lying between them. The CDR3 is made up of 14 amino acids. The CDR3 coding sequence is TGTGCCAGCAGCCAAGGATCGACCCGGCACGAGCAGTACTTC. Its protein is CASSQGSTRHEQYF.

The chain is built from TRBV15 and TRBJ1-1; D may be TRBD1 (5 bases). There are 14 residues in the CDR3. The germline CDR1 and CDR2 sequences are LNHNV and YYDKDF (reference sequence). V lost 3 bases and J 1 base, leaving 9 bases between the germline ends. The CDR3 reads CATSRGGQNTEAFF. As DNA, the CDR3 is TGTGCCACCAGCAGGGGTGGACAGAACACTGAAGCTTTCTTT.

The chain couples TRBV6-1 to TRBJ2-3; TRBD2 agrees at 8 bases. The J segment lost 6 bases and the V segment lost 6 bases, leaving 11 bases of the junction unmatched. From germline, CDR1 is MNHNS and CDR2 SASEGT. The length of the CDR3 is 15 residues. The CDR3 region is CASRVRRRGGDTQYF. For the CDR3, the DNA is TGTGCCAGCAGAGTCCGGCGACGGGGGGGGGATACGCAGTATTTT.

The V call is TRBV5-1, the J call TRBJ2-3; TRBD1 might be the D (6 bases). V was shortened by 4 bases and J by 3 bases, with 12 bases between the two germline ends. This CDR3 region has 14 residues. The germline gives CDR1 SGHRS, CDR2 YFSETQ. The CDR3 nucleotides are TGCGCCAGCAGCCAAAGGACAGTAACAGATACGCAGTATTTT. Protein sequence: CASSQRTVTDTQYF.

The rearrangement links TRBV2 to TRBJ2-1, with D perhaps matching TRBD1 or TRBD2 (5 bases each). CDR1 is SNHLY and CDR2 is FYNNEI in the germline V gene. The CDR3 extends over 13 amino acids. V shed 8 bases and J shed 0 bases, with 8 bases lying between them. DNA of the CDR3: TGTGCCAGCGGGGCGGGCTCCTACAATGAGCAGTTCTTC. Residues: CASGAGSYNEQFF.

The rearrangement links TRBV7-6 to TRBJ2-1, with TRBD2 as a possible D gene (7 bases). V gave up 5 bases and J gave up 4 bases, with 18 bases separating them. This CDR3 comprises 16 residues. Germline loops: CDR1 SGHVS, CDR2 FNYEAQ. CDR3 nucleotide sequence: TGTGCCAGCAGCCCCAACGGGGGGCGGAGTTACAATGAGCAGTTCTTC. This codes for CASSPNGGRSYNEQFF.